The rows below give T cell receptor beta chains drawn from one sample of a study of blood T cell repertoires in COVID-19. Repertoires were generated with immunoSEQ multiplex PCR, while TCRdb's copy carries only in-frame clones and drops some. The sample includes about 96,000 clones, roughly 84% of them seen just once. The source material was peripheral blood. Source of these receptors: a woman aged 60-75 years with acute or convalescent COVID-19. Each CDR3 is given with its conserved first and last residue. A D gene is named only where the DNA matches it firmly. Expanded clones are given a class, and other clones once, few, many or no size at all.

v_gene	d_gene	len	j_gene	abundance	CDR3nt	CDR3aa
TRBV29-1	-	14	TRBJ2-3	-	TGCAGCGTCACGGGAATCCGTAGCACAGATACGCAGTATTTT	CSVTGIRSTDTQYF
TRBV13	TRBD1	17	TRBJ1-2	-	TGTGCCAGCAGCTTAGGGGGACAGGGGGCGCAGCCCTATGGCTACACCTTC	CASSLGGQGAQPYGYTF
TRBV5-4	TRBD2	13	TRBJ2-5	-	TGTGCCAGCAGCTTGGAGGGACTAAAGACCCAGTACTTC	CASSLEGLKTQYF
TRBV2	-	15	TRBJ1-3	few	TGTGCCAGCAGCCCGCTCCAGGGCCCTGGAAACACCATATATTTT	CASSPLQGPGNTIYF
TRBV28	-	16	TRBJ2-3	-	TGTGCCAGCAGTGTGGCGCGGGGTGCTAGCACAGATACGCAGTATTTT	CASSVARGASTDTQYF
TRBV3-1/TRBV3-2	-	14	TRBJ1-1	-	TGTGCCAGCAGCCAAACAGGGATGACCACTGAAGCTTTCTTT	CASSQTGMTTEAFF
TRBV2	-	14	TRBJ1-5	-	TGTGCCAGCAGGATGACTGATAGCAATCAGCCCCAGCATTTT	CASRMTDSNQPQHF
TRBV27	TRBD2	14	TRBJ2-1	-	TGTGCCAGCAGTTTTTCGCGGGAGGACAATGAGCAGTTCTTC	CASSFSREDNEQFF
TRBV9	TRBD1	14	TRBJ1-2	-	TGTGCCAGCAGCTACGCCGGGACAGGGTATGGCTACACCTTC	CASSYAGTGYGYTF
TRBV29-1	-	15	TRBJ1-1	-	TGCAGCGTCGGGGGGAGGAACGGGCTGGGCACTGAAGCTTTCTTT	CSVGGRNGLGTEAFF
TRBV5-4	TRBD1	15	TRBJ1-6	-	TGTGCCAGCAGCTCTGCAGGGGGAGACAATTCACCCCTCCACTTT	CASSSAGGDNSPLHF
TRBV7-3	TRBD1	18	TRBJ2-2	-	TGTGCCAGCAGCCTACCCCCCGGCGGGACAGGGTTCACCGGGGAGCTGTTTTTT	CASSLPPGGTGFTGELFF
TRBV4-2	-	15	TRBJ2-7	-	TGTGCCAGCAGCCTCACCCTAGCAGTTTCCTACGAGCAGTACTTC	CASSLTLAVSYEQYF
TRBV11-3	TRBD1	14	TRBJ1-4	-	TGTGCCAGCAGCTCGGGACAGGGGCATGAAAAACTGTTTTTT	CASSSGQGHEKLFF
TRBV12-5	-	13	TRBJ1-5	-	TGTGCTAGTGGTTTACTTAGCAATCAGCCCCAGCATTTT	CASGLLSNQPQHF
TRBV20-1	-	14	TRBJ2-2	-	TGCAGTGCTAGTAGGGGACTCAACACCGGGGAGCTGTTTTTT	CSASRGLNTGELFF
TRBV21-1	-	17	TRBJ2-7	-	TGTGCCAGCAGCAAAGGGAAGACAGATATTTCTACCTACGAGCAGTACTTC	CASSKGKTDISTYEQYF
TRBV27	-	13	TRBJ1-3	-	TGTGCCAGCAGTTTTTCGTCTGGAAACACCATATATTTT	CASSFSSGNTIYF
TRBV2	TRBD1	17	TRBJ1-2	-	TGTGCCAGCAGTGTTATTTTGGAAGGACAGGCCCTCTATGGCTACACCTTC	CASSVILEGQALYGYTF
TRBV5-6	-	15	TRBJ1-6	-	TGTGCCAGCAGCTTGGGTAGCTCCTATAATTCACCCCTCCACTTT	CASSLGSSYNSPLHF
TRBV18	TRBD1	14	TRBJ1-1	once	TGTGCCAGCTCACCAACGACAGGGTACACTGAAGCTTTCTTT	CASSPTTGYTEAFF
TRBV4-1	-	13	TRBJ2-1	-	TGCGCCAGCAGCCCAACTAGGGAATATGAGCAGTTCTTC	CASSPTREYEQFF
TRBV7-2	-	15	TRBJ1-5	few	TGTGCCAGCAGCTCCAACGGGGGGCTAGGTCAGCCCCAGCATTTT	CASSSNGGLGQPQHF
TRBV6-2/TRBV6-3	TRBD2	16	TRBJ2-1	-	TGTGCCAGCAGTCCAACACTAGCGGGGGGGAGAAATGAGCAGTTCTTC	CASSPTLAGGRNEQFF
TRBV6-5	-	15	TRBJ1-3	-	TGTGCCAGCAGTTACTCCGGGGAATCTGGAAACACCATATATTTT	CASSYSGESGNTIYF
TRBV5-1	TRBD1	15	TRBJ1-2	-	TGCGCCAGCAGCTTAGGGACAGGGTCGTCGAGCGGCTACACCTTC	CASSLGTGSSSGYTF
TRBV28	-	13	TRBJ2-7	-	TGTGCCAGCAGACAACAGGCGGCCTACGAGCAGTACTTC	CASRQQAAYEQYF
TRBV30	TRBD2	13	TRBJ2-3	-	TGTGCCTGGAGCGGACTAGCAACAGATACGCAGTATTTT	CAWSGLATDTQYF
TRBV24-1	-	14	TRBJ1-5	-	TGTGCCACCAGTCGAGCAGGGCAGGGTCAGCCCCAGCATTTT	CATSRAGQGQPQHF
TRBV29-1	TRBD1	15	TRBJ1-1	-	TGCAGCGTTGATGTGACAGGGCTAATGAACACTGAAGCTTTCTTT	CSVDVTGLMNTEAFF
TRBV29-1	-	14	TRBJ1-6	-	TGCAGCGTTGTGGAGGGCCGCTCAAATTCACCCCTCCACTTT	CSVVEGRSNSPLHF
TRBV7-3	TRBD1	16	TRBJ1-6	-	TGTGCCAGCAGCTTAACGGGACAGGGAGGCTATTCACCCCTCCACTTT	CASSLTGQGGYSPLHF
TRBV7-9	-	12	TRBJ1-2	-	TGTGCCAGCAGCTCCAGGGCTGATGGCTACACCTTC	CASSSRADGYTF
TRBV19	-	14	TRBJ1-2	-	TGTGCCAGTAGTATCCCCAGGGAAAACTATGGCTACACCTTC	CASSIPRENYGYTF
TRBV28	TRBD1	14	TRBJ1-5	once	TGTGCCAGCAGACCGGACAGGGTCCGTCAGCCCCAGCATTTT	CASRPDRVRQPQHF
TRBV3-1/TRBV3-2	TRBD1	14	TRBJ1-2	-	TGTGCCAGCAGCCAAGTCGCGGGACAGGGGTCCTACACCTTC	CASSQVAGQGSYTF
TRBV7-9	TRBD1	13	TRBJ1-1	-	TGTGCCAGCAGCTCCAGGGGGGACACTGAAGCTTTCTTT	CASSSRGDTEAFF
TRBV3-1/TRBV3-2	-	14	TRBJ1-6	-	TGTGCCAGCAGCGGAGGGACTACTAATTCACCCCTCCACTTT	CASSGGTTNSPLHF
TRBV3-1/TRBV3-2	TRBD1	14	TRBJ2-1	-	TGTGCCAGCAGCCAGGCCGGGACAGGGGGCCCGCGGTTCTTC	CASSQAGTGGPRFF
TRBV7-6	-	15	TRBJ1-1	medium-sized	TGTGCCAGCAGCCCCGGCAGGGCCATGAACACTGAAGCTTTCTTT	CASSPGRAMNTEAFF
TRBV5-1	-	14	TRBJ1-2	-	TGCGCCAGCAGCTCCTCAACAATTTTCGATGGCTACACCTTC	CASSSSTIFDGYTF
TRBV27	-	15	TRBJ2-3	-	TGTGCCAGCAGTGAGGTCTCCAGGGGCACAGATACGCAGTATTTT	CASSEVSRGTDTQYF
TRBV3-1/TRBV3-2	TRBD1	13	TRBJ1-2	-	TGTGCCAGCGGGGGGGGGACAGGGAATGGCTACACCTTC	CASGGGTGNGYTF
TRBV7-9	-	14	TRBJ2-2	-	TGTGCCAGCAGCGGGGACAAGAACACCGGGGAGCTGTTTTTT	CASSGDKNTGELFF